A selection of T cell receptor beta chains follows, all from one sample in a study of T-cell memory formation after mild COVID-19. TCRdb re-derived calls from the 5' RACE reads in MiXCR, one entry per CDR3 protein. The sample carries about 210,000 distinct CDR3 sequences, around 25% recorded once. Sequencing was done on a sample of PBMCs or a T cell subset sorted from them (not recorded which). Every receptor here comes from an adult woman who had mild COVID-19 (a few samples of this study predate the infection). Cell type and time point are not known. Both conserved end residues are part of each CDR3. The D gene is left open where the match is weak. A row's size may be missing; if present it is once, few, many or a size class.

cdr3_nt: TGTGCCAGCAGTGAGCGGCAGGGGGGATCTGGGGCCAACGTCCTGACTTTC; cdr3_aa: CASSERQGGSGANVLTF; clone_size: NA; v_call: TRBV2; j_call: TRBJ2-6; d_call: NA
cdr3_nt: TGTGCCAGCTCACCGGTTGGGGCCCCCACATCTGAAGCTTTCTTT; cdr3_aa: CASSPVGAPTSEAFF; clone_size: few; v_call: TRBV18; j_call: TRBJ1-1; d_call: NA
cdr3_nt: TGTGCCAGCAGCCCGGGGGACTCCCCCTACGAGCAGTACTTC; cdr3_aa: CASSPGDSPYEQYF; clone_size: few; v_call: TRBV7-7; j_call: TRBJ2-7; d_call: NA
cdr3_nt: TGTGCCAGCAGTGACGATCCGGGACTCCGAGGTCTCAATGAGCAGTTCTTC; cdr3_aa: CASSDDPGLRGLNEQFF; clone_size: NA; v_call: TRBV6-1; j_call: TRBJ2-1; d_call: NA
cdr3_nt: TGTGCCAGCAGCTTCGGAGGGAATGGGGACTCCTACGAGCGGTACTTC; cdr3_aa: CASSFGGNGDSYERYF; clone_size: NA; v_call: TRBV7-9; j_call: TRBJ2-7; d_call: NA
cdr3_nt: TGTGCCACCGCCGGGACGCGGACTAGCGGGAGTGTCATCAATGAGCAGTTCTTC; cdr3_aa: CATAGTRTSGSVINEQFF; clone_size: few; v_call: TRBV24-1; j_call: TRBJ2-1; d_call: TRBD2
cdr3_nt: TGTGCCAGCAGCCGCCAAGGTCACGGGGGCTCCGGAAACACCATATATTTT; cdr3_aa: CASSRQGHGGSGNTIYF; clone_size: NA; v_call: TRBV4-2; j_call: TRBJ1-3; d_call: NA
cdr3_nt: TGTGCCAGCAGTGAATCTCTGGGGCGCTCCTACGAGCAGTACTTC; cdr3_aa: CASSESLGRSYEQYF; clone_size: few; v_call: TRBV25-1; j_call: TRBJ2-7; d_call: NA
cdr3_nt: TGTGCCAGCAGCCCGTCAAACATGGTCGGCCTCACAGATACGCAGTATTTT; cdr3_aa: CASSPSNMVGLTDTQYF; clone_size: NA; v_call: TRBV11-3; j_call: TRBJ2-3; d_call: NA
cdr3_nt: TGTGCCAGCAGGTCCTGGCGGGGGACCACAGATACGCAGTATTTT; cdr3_aa: CASRSWRGTTDTQYF; clone_size: NA; v_call: TRBV7-2; j_call: TRBJ2-3; d_call: TRBD2
cdr3_nt: TGTGCCAGCTCCCTCGGGGGCGGCAATGAGCAGTTCTTC; cdr3_aa: CASSLGGGNEQFF; clone_size: many; v_call: TRBV7-8; j_call: TRBJ2-1; d_call: NA
cdr3_nt: TGCAGTGCACCCGGAGGGGGCTCCTACAATGAGCAGTTCTTC; cdr3_aa: CSAPGGGSYNEQFF; clone_size: NA; v_call: TRBV20-1; j_call: TRBJ2-1; d_call: NA
cdr3_nt: TGTGCCAGCAGCTTAGATTCAGATACGCAGTATTTT; cdr3_aa: CASSLDSDTQYF; clone_size: NA; v_call: TRBV7-2; j_call: TRBJ2-3; d_call: NA
cdr3_nt: TGTGCCAGTAGTCCGGGACAGAGGGAAGCTTTCTTT; cdr3_aa: CASSPGQREAFF; clone_size: NA; v_call: TRBV19; j_call: TRBJ1-1; d_call: TRBD1
cdr3_nt: TGTGCCAGCAGCGTAGGTGAGGGCTACAATGAGCAGTTCTTC; cdr3_aa: CASSVGEGYNEQFF; clone_size: few; v_call: TRBV9; j_call: TRBJ2-1; d_call: NA
cdr3_nt: TGTGCCAGCAGTTCATGGGACCTAAACACCGGGGAGCTGTTTTTT; cdr3_aa: CASSSWDLNTGELFF; clone_size: NA; v_call: TRBV28; j_call: TRBJ2-2; d_call: NA
cdr3_nt: TGTGCCAGCAGCCCGGCGGGAGCTTACACCGGGGAGCTGTTTTTT; cdr3_aa: CASSPAGAYTGELFF; clone_size: few; v_call: TRBV3-1; j_call: TRBJ2-2; d_call: TRBD2
cdr3_nt: TGCGCCAGCAGCCAAGATGAGGGCAGGGGAAGTTCACCCCTCCACTTT; cdr3_aa: CASSQDEGRGSSPLHF; clone_size: once; v_call: TRBV4-1; j_call: TRBJ1-6; d_call: NA
cdr3_nt: TGTGCCAGCAGCTTGGCTCTTGGGACAGTAGGAGAGCAGTACTTC; cdr3_aa: CASSLALGTVGEQYF; clone_size: few; v_call: TRBV5-6; j_call: TRBJ2-7; d_call: TRBD1
cdr3_nt: TGTGCCAGTAGTATAGTGACCAGTCGGGGGCACGAGCAGTACTTC; cdr3_aa: CASSIVTSRGHEQYF; clone_size: few; v_call: TRBV19; j_call: TRBJ2-7; d_call: NA
cdr3_nt: TGCGCCAGCAGCCGAGTACTCACAGGGAGCTATAATTCACCCCTCCACTTT; cdr3_aa: CASSRVLTGSYNSPLHF; clone_size: NA; v_call: TRBV4-1; j_call: TRBJ1-6; d_call: NA
cdr3_nt: TGTGCCAGCAGCTCGACAGGGGGGAACACTGAAGCTTTCTTT; cdr3_aa: CASSSTGGNTEAFF; clone_size: NA; v_call: TRBV7-3; j_call: TRBJ1-1; d_call: TRBD1
cdr3_nt: TGTGCCAGCAGCGTAGTCGCGGGAGGGCTGAATGAGCAGTTCTTC; cdr3_aa: CASSVVAGGLNEQFF; clone_size: NA; v_call: TRBV9; j_call: TRBJ2-1; d_call: TRBD2
cdr3_nt: TGTGCCAGCAGCCACCCGACTAGTAAGAACATTCAGTACTTC; cdr3_aa: CASSHPTSKNIQYF; clone_size: few; v_call: TRBV11-2; j_call: TRBJ2-4; d_call: NA
cdr3_nt: TGTGCCACCAGTGATCGGGGGCAGCCCCAGCATTTT; cdr3_aa: CATSDRGQPQHF; clone_size: NA; v_call: TRBV24-1; j_call: TRBJ1-5; d_call: NA
cdr3_nt: TGTGCCAGCAGCCAAGGAAGCCAGAATAGCAATCAGCCCCAGCATTTT; cdr3_aa: CASSQGSQNSNQPQHF; clone_size: few; v_call: TRBV3-1; j_call: TRBJ1-5; d_call: NA
cdr3_nt: TGCGCCAGCAGCCACCCCCAAGAGGGCCAAACCTACAATGAGCAGTTCTTC; cdr3_aa: CASSHPQEGQTYNEQFF; clone_size: NA; v_call: TRBV4-1; j_call: TRBJ2-1; d_call: NA
cdr3_nt: TGTGCCAGCAGCCAACGGACAGGGGAGGGGGAGACCCAGTACTTC; cdr3_aa: CASSQRTGEGETQYF; clone_size: NA; v_call: TRBV7-8; j_call: TRBJ2-5; d_call: TRBD1
cdr3_nt: TGTGCCACCTTCTACCGAGATACGCAGTATTTT; cdr3_aa: CATFYRDTQYF; clone_size: NA; v_call: TRBV10-3; j_call: TRBJ2-3; d_call: NA